This T cell receptor beta chain was found in a study of CD8 T cells in ankylosing spondylitis. Study conclusions and caveats: According to the report, clones linked to the disease were significantly enriched in matched synovial fluid samples taken from ankylosing spondylitis patients. Characteristic, it appeared, of ankylosing spondylitis blood was a TCR beta motif of fewer than 10 highly homologous variants.

This clonotype came up a few times. Its antigen remains unknown. One entry per CDR3 protein results from TCRdb running MiXCR on the 5' RACE reads. Here the sample spans more than 600,000 distinct CDR3 sequences, 19% being singletons. Trimming removed 4 bases at V and 3 bases at J, with 16 bases between. This CDR3 is built from 15 residues. The chain couples TRBV12-3 or TRBV12-4 to TRBJ2-7; no clear D. The receptor was derived from a male donor with ankylosing spondylitis. Sequenced: blood, either unsorted or a sorted T cell fraction (not recorded which). CDR3 bases: TGTGCCAGCAGTTCTTTGGCGGAGACCGTCTACGAGCAGTACTTC. Translating it yields CASSSLAETVYEQYF.